The 28 T cell receptor beta chains below were found in one sample sequenced in a study of blood T cell repertoires in COVID-19 (dated by TCRdb to between 2020 and 2021). Library preparation was by the immunoSEQ multiplex PCR assay. TCRdb holds this immuneACCESS table with in-frame rearrangements only. Some clones are missing; in checked studies, unresolved V genes explain under half, and the rest has no known cause. The sample profile shows 80,000 to 100,000 clones; around 88% of them were found once. Roughly 2% of the sample rests with the top ten. What was sequenced was peripheral blood. All receptors derive from a man aged 50-60 years with COVID-19, enrolled during active disease.

This clone was picked up a small number of times. The J gene is TRBJ1-2, the V gene TRBV4-3; TRBD1 aligns across 12 bases. Looked up from germline, CDR1 is LGHNA and CDR2 is YSLEER. This CDR3 spans 18 amino acids. The V and J ends lost 3 bases and 4 bases, in that order; junction bases with no gene match: 12. CDR3 in amino acids: CASSQETGTGGDGYGYTF. In nucleotides, the CDR3 is TGCGCCAGCAGCCAGGAAACCGGGACAGGGGGCGATGGCTATGGCTACACCTTC.

The rearrangement uses TRBV2 and TRBJ1-5; D is ambiguous. The germline V and J ends were trimmed by 8 bases and 3 bases, with 11 bases remaining between them. CDR3 length: 13 residues. Per germline, CDR1 SNHLY and CDR2 FYNNEI. The CDR3 loop is CASVGVFNQPQHF. The CDR3 bases are TGTGCCAGCGTAGGAGTCTTCAATCAGCCCCAGCATTTT.

The chain is built from TRBV10-3 and TRBJ2-3; 7 bases align to TRBD1. This CDR3 spans 20 amino acids. V was clipped by 0 bases and J by 5 bases; unmatched bases: 20. Germline CDR1 and CDR2: ENHRY and SYGVKD. CDR3 in DNA: TGTGCCATCAGTGAGTCTAGGGGGACGCGAGACAGGGCGGTAATAGATACGCAGTATTTT. Its protein product is CAISESRGTRDRAVIDTQYF.

The CDR3 is CASSSQPGGRSYEQYF. CDR3 in DNA: TGTGCCAGCAGTTCCCAACCGGGGGGTAGATCCTACGAGCAGTACTTC. The chain has TRBV6-5 and TRBJ2-7; 7 bases are a match to TRBD2. The J segment lost 1 base and the V segment lost 4 bases, leaving 10 bases of the junction unmatched. CDR3 length: 16 residues. In germline, CDR1 is MNHEY, CDR2 SVGAGI.

This clone was recorded only once. The rearrangement uses TRBV5-8 and TRBJ2-7; D may be TRBD2 (5 bases). The CDR3 consists of 13 residues. Between the trimmed V and J ends, which lost 0 bases and 3 bases, there was a span of 7 bases. Germline values: CDR1 SGHTS, CDR2 YDEGEE. CDR3 in amino acids: CASSLAGNYEQYF. CDR3 bases: TGTGCCAGCAGCTTGGCGGGGAACTACGAGCAGTACTTC.

This clone has a handful of counts. The V call is TRBV2, the J call TRBJ1-5; D may be TRBD1 (6 bases). With 2 bases removed from V and 5 bases from J, the gap between germline ends came to 16 bases. Germline assignment: CDR1 SNHLY and CDR2 FYNNEI. CDR3 length equals 16 residues. Written as DNA, the CDR3 is TGTGCCAGCAGTGAATCTAAGACAGGCGCTCATCAGCCCCAGCATTTT. It translates to CASSESKTGAHQPQHF.

The CDR3 reads CASSPLGQGADMNTEAFF. CDR3 coding DNA: TGTGCCAGCAGCCCACTCGGACAGGGGGCGGACATGAACACTGAAGCTTTCTTT. This sequence joins TRBV28 and TRBJ1-1; 11 bases match TRBD1. Losses at the gene ends were 6 bases for V and 0 bases for J; bases not matched to a gene: 12. This CDR3 is built from 18 residues. The germline CDR1 and CDR2 sequences are MDHEN and SYDVKM.

This rearrangement joins TRBV4-1 to TRBJ2-1; D gene unclear. The V and J ends lost 4 bases and 2 bases respectively, with 15 bases between them. The V gene's germline CDR1 is MGHRA and CDR2 YSYEKL. This CDR3 region has 16 residues. The CDR3 DNA follows: TGCGCCAGCAGCCGCCGGGTAGATAATGCCTACAATGAGCAGTTCTTC. As protein: CASSRRVDNAYNEQFF.

The CDR3 here is CASSLGGGYNEQFF. The CDR3 region has the DNA TGCGCCAGCAGCTTGGGCGGCGGCTACAATGAGCAGTTCTTC. This chain uses TRBV5-1 with TRBJ2-1, with D unresolved. V lost 0 bases and J lost 3, with 7 bases in between. In germline, CDR1 is SGHRS, CDR2 YFSETQ. The CDR3 consists of 14 residues.

V usage is TRBV13 and J usage is TRBJ1-6; 7 nucleotides line up with TRBD1. Germline CDR1 PRHDT, CDR2 FYEKMQ (reference sequence). Losses at the gene ends were 7 bases for V and 7 bases for J; bases not matched to a gene: 10. The CDR3 contains 15 residues. The CDR3: CASTNLQGLNSPLHF. The CDR3 DNA is TGTGCCAGCACCAATCTACAGGGGTTAAATTCACCCCTCCACTTT.

The V and J genes are TRBV28 and TRBJ1-5; no definite D call. V lost 8 bases and J 2 bases, leaving 16 bases between the germline ends. The CDR3 is 15 amino acids. In germline, CDR1 is MDHEN, CDR2 SYDVKM. The CDR3 sequence is CASAPSVGGNQPQHF. CDR3 nucleotides: TGTGCCAGCGCCCCTAGCGTCGGGGGCAATCAGCCCCAGCATTTT.

The rearrangement joins TRBV6-5 to TRBJ2-7; D is unresolved. Trimming left V 4 bases short and J 4 bases short, with 11 bases between. Germline CDR1 MNHEY, CDR2 SVGAGI. The CDR3 consists of 13 residues. CDR3 nucleotides: TGTGCCAGCAGTTCCCCTCCCCGGTACGAGCAGTACTTC. It yields the protein CASSSPPRYEQYF.

This chain uses TRBV7-3 with TRBJ1-6; 12 nucleotides line up with TRBD1. V gave up 6 bases and J gave up 10 bases; unmatched junction bases: 4. The CDR3 consists of 14 residues. Germline CDR1 and CDR2: SGHTA and FQGTGA. CDR3 in DNA: TGTGCCAGCAGAGCCGGGACAGGGGGCTCACCCCTCCACTTT. Residues: CASRAGTGGSPLHF.

The chain recombines TRBV7-3 with TRBJ1-1, with 8 bases lining up with TRBD1. J gave up 1 base and V 5 bases, and 6 bases lay outside the gene matches. The CDR3 is made up of 15 amino acids. Germline V gene lookup returns CDR1 SGHTA and CDR2 FQGTGA. The chain's CDR3 is CASSPKGQGNTEAFF. In DNA, the CDR3 is TGTGCCAGCAGCCCTAAAGGACAGGGGAACACTGAAGCTTTCTTT.

This chain joins TRBV27 and TRBJ1-5, with D hard to call. V gave up 5 bases and J gave up 1 base, with 9 bases separating them. This CDR3 is 14 amino acids long. Germline V gives CDR1 MNHEY, CDR2 SMNVEV (reference sequence). The CDR3 sequence: CASSPPGSNQPQHF. CDR3 bases: TGTGCCAGCAGTCCCCCAGGAAGCAATCAGCCCCAGCATTTT.

This chain joins TRBV3-1 (or the pseudogene TRBV3-2) and TRBJ1-1; a possible D gene is TRBD1 (6 bases). The germline CDR1 and CDR2 sequences are LGHDT and YNNKEL (reference sequence). V was shortened by 2 bases and J by 0 bases, with 13 bases between the two germline ends. The CDR3 totals 16 residues. CDR3 in amino acids: CASSQFGTFMNTEAFF. CDR3 in DNA: TGTGCCAGCAGCCAATTTGGGACATTTATGAACACTGAAGCTTTCTTT.

The V and J genes are TRBV4-1 and TRBJ1-3, with D possibly TRBD1 on 6 matching bases. Germline CDR1 is MGHRA and CDR2 is YSYEKL. The CDR3 length is 19 residues. V lost 1 base, J lost 0 bases, and 19 bases lay in between. This CDR3 reads CASSQGTAYLLSSGNTIYF. The CDR3 DNA reads TGCGCCAGCAGCCAAGGGACAGCTTATCTTTTAAGCTCTGGAAACACCATATATTTT.

The chain joins TRBV25-1 to TRBJ1-4, with 7 positions matching TRBD1. CDR1 MGHDK and CDR2 SYGVNS come from the germline V gene. With 10 bases clipped from V and 11 bases from J, the junction kept 7 bases outside the gene matches. The CDR3 runs to 11 residues. For the CDR3, the DNA is TGTGCCATAGACAGGGCCGGGAAACTGTTTTTT. Its protein is CAIDRAGKLFF.

The chain uses TRBV2 and TRBJ1-5, with D possibly TRBD1 on 6 matching bases. Germline CDR1 is SNHLY and CDR2 is FYNNEI. V lost 6 bases to trimming and J lost 4 bases, with 13 bases between them. This CDR3 has 14 residues. The DNA for the CDR3 is TGTGCCAGCAGACAGGGCGGAAGGAATCAGCCCCAGCATTTT. Amino acid sequence: CASRQGGRNQPQHF.

The chain recombines TRBV16 with TRBJ1-2; no definite D call. Trimming took 2 bases from V and 4 from J, leaving 5 bases between them. The length of the CDR3 is 12 residues. CDR1 is KGHSY, CDR2 FQNENV, per germline. The CDR3: CASSQPSYGYTF. CDR3 nucleotide sequence: TGTGCCAGCAGCCAACCGAGCTATGGCTACACCTTC.

V and J are TRBV12-5 and TRBJ1-5; 7 bases align to TRBD1. There are 17 residues in the CDR3. Trimming at V came to 4 bases and at J to 1 base, leaving 10 bases not matched to a gene. CDR1 and CDR2 (germline): LGHNT, FRNRAP. CDR3 protein: CASGSQRGQPSNQPQHF. The DNA of the CDR3 is TGTGCTAGTGGTTCCCAACGGGGACAGCCAAGCAATCAGCCCCAGCATTTT.

V is TRBV7-9 and J is TRBJ1-1; TRBD1 agrees at 10 bases. In germline, CDR1 is SEHNR, CDR2 FQNEAQ (reference sequence). The CDR3 runs 14 residues. The trim removed 5 bases at V and 11 bases at J, leaving 11 bases unmatched. CDR3 region: CASSTGQGGVRAFF. As DNA, the CDR3 is TGTGCCAGCAGCACAGGACAGGGGGGAGTAAGGGCTTTCTTT.

The chain combines TRBV7-6 with TRBJ2-6; D is possibly TRBD1 (6 bases). V lost 2 bases to trimming and J lost 4 bases, with 18 bases between them. Germline V gene data show CDR1 as SGHVS and CDR2 as FNYEAQ. The CDR3 sequence is 18 residues long. In DNA form, the CDR3 reads TGTGCCAGCAGCTTATATGGGGGCTCCCAAAGGGGGGCCAACGTCCTGACTTTC. This sequence encodes CASSLYGGSQRGANVLTF.

This rearrangement joins TRBV28 to TRBJ1-3, with 11 bases lining up with TRBD1. Trimming cost V 7 bases and J 4 bases; bases outside gene matches: 6. Germline CDR1 reads MDHEN; CDR2 reads SYDVKM. The CDR3 runs 15 residues. The CDR3, as DNA: TGTGCCAGCATCGGGACAGGGGGGTCGGGAAACACCATATATTTT. It is translated as CASIGTGGSGNTIYF.

This clone was seen once. The chain's CDR3 is CASSIGRENTEAFF. The CDR3 nucleotides read TGTGCCAGTAGTATTGGTCGGGAGAACACTGAAGCTTTCTTT. The chain has TRBV19 and TRBJ1-1; D remains unclear. Trimming stripped 3 bases from V and 1 base from J, with 9 bases between. CDR1 is LNHDA, CDR2 SQIVND, per germline (reference sequence). The CDR3 sequence is 14 residues long.

The V call is TRBV27, the J call TRBJ1-2, with 11 bases identical to TRBD1. The CDR3 sequence is 13 residues long. The V gene's germline CDR1 is MNHEY and CDR2 SMNVEV (reference sequence). Trimming at V came to 6 bases and at J to 7 bases, leaving 4 bases not matched to a gene. In DNA form, the CDR3 reads TGTGCCAGCAGCGGGACAGGGGGATTTGGCTACACCTTC. It encodes CASSGTGGFGYTF.

The chain recombines TRBV30 with TRBJ2-7; tentative D call: TRBD2 (5 bases). CDR1 is GTSNPN and CDR2 is SVGIG in the germline V gene (reference sequence). The CDR3 runs to 13 residues. V gave up 5 bases and J gave up 5 bases, with 16 bases separating them. This CDR3 reads CAWGFQRAHEQYF. CDR3 coding DNA: TGTGCCTGGGGGTTTCAGAGGGCCCACGAGCAGTACTTC.

V gene TRBV6-5 combines with J gene TRBJ2-2; a possible D gene is TRBD1 (5 bases). Germline loops: CDR1 MNHEY, CDR2 SVGAGI. Trimming shortened V by 8 bases and J by 0 bases, and 13 bases separated the two germline ends. This CDR3 region has 15 residues. The chain's CDR3 is CASLRTHSNTGELFF. The CDR3 DNA is TGTGCCAGCTTGAGGACACACTCGAACACCGGGGAGCTGTTTTTT.